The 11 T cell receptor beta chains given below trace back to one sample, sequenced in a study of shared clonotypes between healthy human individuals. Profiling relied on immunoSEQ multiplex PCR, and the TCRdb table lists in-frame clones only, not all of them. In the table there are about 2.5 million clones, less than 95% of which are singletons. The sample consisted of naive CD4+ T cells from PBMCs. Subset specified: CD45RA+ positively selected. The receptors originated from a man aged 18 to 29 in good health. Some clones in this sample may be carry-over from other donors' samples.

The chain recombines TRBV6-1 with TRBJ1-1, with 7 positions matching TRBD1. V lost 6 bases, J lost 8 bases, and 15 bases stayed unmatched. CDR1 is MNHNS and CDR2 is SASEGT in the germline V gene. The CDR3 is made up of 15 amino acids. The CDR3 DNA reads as TGTGCCAGCAGACAACAGGGGAAGGTTCCAACGGAAGCTTTCTTT. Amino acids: CASRQQGKVPTEAFF.

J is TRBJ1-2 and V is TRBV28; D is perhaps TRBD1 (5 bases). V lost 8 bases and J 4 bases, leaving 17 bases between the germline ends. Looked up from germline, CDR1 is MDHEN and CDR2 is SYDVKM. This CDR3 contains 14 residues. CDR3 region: CASRPEGMFYGYTF. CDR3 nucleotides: TGTGCCAGCCGTCCTGAGGGGATGTTCTATGGCTACACCTTC.

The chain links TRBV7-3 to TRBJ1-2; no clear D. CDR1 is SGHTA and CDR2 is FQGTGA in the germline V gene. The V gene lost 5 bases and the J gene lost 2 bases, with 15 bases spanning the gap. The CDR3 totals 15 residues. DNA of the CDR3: TGTGCCAGCAGCCTTCAACCTGGACCAAACTATGGCTACACCTTC. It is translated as CASSLQPGPNYGYTF. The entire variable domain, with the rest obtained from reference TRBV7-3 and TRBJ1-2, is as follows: GAGVSQTPSNKVTEKGKYVELRCDPISGHTALYWYRQSLGQGPEFLIYFQGTGAADDSGLPNDRFFAVRPEGSVSTLKIQRTERGDSAVYLCASSLQPGPNYGYTFGSGTRLTVV.

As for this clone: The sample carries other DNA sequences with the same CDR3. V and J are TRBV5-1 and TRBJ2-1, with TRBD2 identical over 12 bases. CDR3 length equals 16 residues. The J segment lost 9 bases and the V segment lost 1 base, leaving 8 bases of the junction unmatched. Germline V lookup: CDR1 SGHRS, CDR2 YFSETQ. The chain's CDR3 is CASSLSASGRAGEQFF. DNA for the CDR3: TGCGCCAGCAGCTTGTCGGCTAGCGGGAGGGCCGGTGAGCAGTTCTTC.

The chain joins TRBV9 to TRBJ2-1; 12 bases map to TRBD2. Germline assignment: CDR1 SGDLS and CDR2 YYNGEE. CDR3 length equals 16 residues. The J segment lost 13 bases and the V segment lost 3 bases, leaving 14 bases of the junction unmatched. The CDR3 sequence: CASSAQGGLAGQHQFF. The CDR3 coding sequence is TGTGCCAGCAGCGCGCAAGGTGGACTAGCGGGGCAGCACCAGTTCTTC.

CDR3 DNA sequence: TGTGCCAGCAGTTCCCCGCGGACCGGGGAGCTGTTTTTT. Encoded protein: CASSSPRTGELFF. V and J are TRBV28 and TRBJ2-2; D not resolved. V lost 4 bases and J lost 5, with 8 bases in between. Germline assignment: CDR1 MDHEN and CDR2 SYDVKM. The CDR3 spans 13 residues. Supplemented by reference TRBV28 and TRBJ2-2, the full variable domain reads DVKVTQSSRYLVKRTGEKVFLECVQDMDHENMFWYRQDPGLGLRLIYFSYDVKMKEKGDIPEGYSVSREKKERFSLILESASTNQTSMYLCASSSPRTGELFFGEGSRLTVL.

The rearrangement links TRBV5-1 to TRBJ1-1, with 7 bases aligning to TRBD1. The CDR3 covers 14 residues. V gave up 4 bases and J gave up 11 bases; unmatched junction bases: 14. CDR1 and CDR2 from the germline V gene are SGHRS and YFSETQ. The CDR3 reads CASSPLGQVNWAFF. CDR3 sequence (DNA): TGCGCCAGCAGCCCGCTAGGACAGGTCAATTGGGCTTTCTTT.

The CDR3 DNA is TGTGCCAGCAGCCGACAGGGGAGCAACTATGGCTACACCTTC. Protein product: CASSRQGSNYGYTF. The chain couples TRBV5-5 to TRBJ1-2; 8 positions match TRBD1. J lost 2 bases, V lost 4 bases, and 4 bases had no gene match. The CDR3 is 14 residues long. Germline V lookup: CDR1 SGHKS, CDR2 YYEKEE (reference sequence).

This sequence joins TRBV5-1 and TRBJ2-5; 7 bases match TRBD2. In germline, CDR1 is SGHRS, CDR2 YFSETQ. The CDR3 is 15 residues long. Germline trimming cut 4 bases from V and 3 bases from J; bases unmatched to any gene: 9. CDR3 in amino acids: CASSALPLAEETQYF. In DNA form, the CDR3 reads TGCGCCAGCAGCGCCCTTCCCCTAGCGGAAGAGACCCAGTACTTC.

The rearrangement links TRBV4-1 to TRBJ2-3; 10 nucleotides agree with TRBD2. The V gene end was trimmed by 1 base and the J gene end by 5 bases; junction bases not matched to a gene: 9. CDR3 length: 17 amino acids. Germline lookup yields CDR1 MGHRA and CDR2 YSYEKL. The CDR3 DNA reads TGCGCCAGCAGCCAAGCTTTAGCGGGGGGCAAAGGAGATACGCAGTATTTT. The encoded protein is CASSQALAGGKGDTQYF.

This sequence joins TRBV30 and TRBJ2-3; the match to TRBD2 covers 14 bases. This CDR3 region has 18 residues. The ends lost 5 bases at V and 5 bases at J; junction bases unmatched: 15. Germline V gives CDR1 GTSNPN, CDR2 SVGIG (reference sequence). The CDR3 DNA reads TGTGCCTGGGCCCCTACCGGGACTAGCGGGAGTAGGGTAGATACGCAGTATTTT. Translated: CAWAPTGTSGSRVDTQYF.